This entry features one T cell receptor beta chain sequence. This clonotype appeared many times. Its recognized antigen is unknown. Within one base of it there is no much larger clone, and no base qualities were kept. These data originate in a study of breast tumors, draining lymph nodes, adjacent tissues (dated by TCRdb to 2015 to 2016). For context, the study as a whole: The study compared TCR beta repertoires across tumor, adjacent nontumor tissue and axillary lymph nodes from breast cancer patients. In human breast cancer, the study set out to evaluate how tumor, surrounding tissue and draining lymph node repertoires relate to one another and whether T cells may move between these sites.

CDR1 and CDR2 (SEHNR, FQNEAQ) derive from the germline V gene (reference sequence). V is trimmed back by 6 bases and J by 7 bases, and the junction contains 10 bases that no gene match accounts for. The CDR3 holds 15 amino acids from the cysteine to the phenylalanine. The kept DNA is CDR3 alone, 45 bases in frame from the first base. Summary of the overall study and its limitations: The data were considered consistent with most tumor T cells being derived from the lymph node and subsequently expanding within tumor tissue. The study presented the conclusion that tumor T cells originate in lymph nodes as consistent with a hypothesis, not as something directly demonstrated. Tumor and nontumor tissue repertoires were significantly more similar in luminal-like than in basal-like breast cancer. T-cell repertoire diversity in tumors was found to be lower than in lymph nodes but higher than in nontumor tissue, and preferential V and J gene usage was observed.

This sample was sequenced with an Illumina HiSeq 2000. TCR beta chain libraries were generated through multiplex PCR amplification. The amplified TCR beta chain products were analyzed by high-throughput sequencing. Using fastp trimming at Q25 and MiXCR clonotype assembly, TCRdb reanalyzed the public sequencing data and kept in-frame beta chains. Entries that share a CDR3 protein sequence are merged under the most common genes and DNA. For this sample there are 200,000 to 300,000 distinct CDR3 sequences; 30% appear just once. The ten largest account for roughly 1.1% of the sample. Lymph node samples were obtained from the axillary draining lymph nodes of breast cancer patients.

The chain employs TRBV7-9 and TRBJ2-1; 9 central nucleotides agree with TRBD2. The TCR sequence derives from a female donor with breast cancer. Some clones in this sample may be carry-over from other donors' samples. Sequencing used axillary lymph node tissue. The CDR3: CASSRSLAGPNEQFF. The nucleotides are TGTGCCAGCAGTCGATCCCTAGCGGGACCTAATGAGCAGTTCTTC. The reference TRBV7-9 and TRBJ2-1 proteins fill in what lies around the CDR3, so the full variable domain reads DTGVSQNPRHKITKRGQNVTFRCDPISEHNRLYWYRQTLGQGPEFLTYFQNEAQLEKSRLLSDRFSAERPKGSFSTLEIQRTEQGDSAMYLCASSRSLAGPNEQFFGPGTRLTVL.